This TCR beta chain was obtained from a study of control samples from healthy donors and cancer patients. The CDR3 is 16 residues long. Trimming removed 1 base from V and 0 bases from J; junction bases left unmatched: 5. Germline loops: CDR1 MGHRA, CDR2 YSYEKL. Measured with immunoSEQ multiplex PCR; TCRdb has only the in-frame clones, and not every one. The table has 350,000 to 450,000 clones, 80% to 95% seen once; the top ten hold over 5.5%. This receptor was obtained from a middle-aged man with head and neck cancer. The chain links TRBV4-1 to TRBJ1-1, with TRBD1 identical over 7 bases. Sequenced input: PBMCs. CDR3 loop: CASSQVWTGMNTEAFF. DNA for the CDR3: TGCGCCAGCAGCCAAGTATGGACAGGAATGAACACTGAAGCTTTCTTT.